This T cell receptor (beta chain) was profiled in a study of blood T cell repertoires in COVID-19. Across the whole study: The origin of the acute and convalescent COVID-19 samples was the United States, Italy and Spain. Nucleic acid was either cDNA or gDNA, and it came from T cells, B-cell-depleted T cells, or PBMCs.

V lost 5 bases, J lost 10 bases, and 7 bases stayed unmatched. This CDR3 has 12 amino acids. From germline, CDR1 is SGHRS and CDR2 YFSETQ. Assay: immunoSEQ multiplex PCR; the TCRdb copy retains only in-frame clones and omits some. This table has 200,000 to 250,000 clones, roughly 83% appearing once. Only a few counts were recorded for this clone. The rearrangement links TRBV5-1 to TRBJ1-1; 8 bases align to TRBD1. The receptor comes from an elderly man with acute or convalescent COVID-19. Sequencing input: peripheral blood. The CDR3 spells CASSPQGAVAFF. The CDR3, as DNA: TGCGCCAGCAGTCCGCAGGGGGCAGTAGCTTTCTTT.